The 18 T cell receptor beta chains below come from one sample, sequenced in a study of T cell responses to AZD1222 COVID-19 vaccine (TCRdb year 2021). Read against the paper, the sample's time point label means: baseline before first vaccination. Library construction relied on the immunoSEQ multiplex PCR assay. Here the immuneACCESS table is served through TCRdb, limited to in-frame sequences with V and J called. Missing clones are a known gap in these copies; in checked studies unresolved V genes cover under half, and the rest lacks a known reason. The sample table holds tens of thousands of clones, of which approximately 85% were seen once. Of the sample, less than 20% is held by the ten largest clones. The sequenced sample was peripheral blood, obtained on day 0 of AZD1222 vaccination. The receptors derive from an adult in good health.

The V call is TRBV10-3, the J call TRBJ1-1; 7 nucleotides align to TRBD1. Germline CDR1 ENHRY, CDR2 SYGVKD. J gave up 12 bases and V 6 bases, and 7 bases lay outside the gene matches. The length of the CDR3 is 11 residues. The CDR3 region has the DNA TGTGCCATCAGGGAGACAGGGTGGACTTTCTTT. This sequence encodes CAIRETGWTFF.

As DNA, the CDR3 is TGTGCCAGTAGTATTTGGCGATCGGTGAACACTGAAGCTTTCTTT. Translating it yields CASSIWRSVNTEAFF. The chain combines TRBV19 with TRBJ1-1, with D unclear. Germline CDR1 and CDR2: LNHDA and SQIVND (reference sequence). Trimming shortened V by 3 bases and J by 0 bases, and 11 bases separated the two germline ends. This CDR3 has 15 amino acids.

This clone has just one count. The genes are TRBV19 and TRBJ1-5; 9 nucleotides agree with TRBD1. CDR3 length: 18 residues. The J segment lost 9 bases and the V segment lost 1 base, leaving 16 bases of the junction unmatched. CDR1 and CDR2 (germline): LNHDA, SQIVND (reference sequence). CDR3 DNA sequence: TGTGCCAGTAGTATAGGGGTCGGACAGGGGCCGCCGGGGGTGCCCCAGCATTTT. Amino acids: CASSIGVGQGPPGVPQHF.

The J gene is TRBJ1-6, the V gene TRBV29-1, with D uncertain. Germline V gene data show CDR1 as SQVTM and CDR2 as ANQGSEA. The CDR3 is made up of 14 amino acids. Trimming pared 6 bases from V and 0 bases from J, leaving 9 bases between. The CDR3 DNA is TGCAGCGTGACCTTTGGCTCCTATAATTCACCCCTCCACTTT. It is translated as CSVTFGSYNSPLHF. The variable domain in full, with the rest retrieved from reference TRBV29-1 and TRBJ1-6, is SAVISQKPSRDICQRGTSLTIQCQVDSQVTMMFWYRQQPGQSLTLIATANQGSEATYESGFVIDKFPISRPNLTFSTLTVSNMSPEDSSIYLCSVTFGSYNSPLHFGNGTRLTVT.

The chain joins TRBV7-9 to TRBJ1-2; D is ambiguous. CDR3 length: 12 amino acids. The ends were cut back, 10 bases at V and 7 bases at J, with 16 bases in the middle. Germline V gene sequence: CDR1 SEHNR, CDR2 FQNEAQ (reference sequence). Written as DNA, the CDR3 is TGTGCCACCCATAGTCGGCAGCGTGGCTACACCTTC. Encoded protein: CATHSRQRGYTF.

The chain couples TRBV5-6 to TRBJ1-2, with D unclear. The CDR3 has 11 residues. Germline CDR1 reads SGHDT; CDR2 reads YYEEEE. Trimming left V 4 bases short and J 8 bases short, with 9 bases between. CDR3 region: CASSRRDGYTF. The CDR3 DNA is TGTGCCAGCAGCCGGAGAGACGGCTACACCTTC.

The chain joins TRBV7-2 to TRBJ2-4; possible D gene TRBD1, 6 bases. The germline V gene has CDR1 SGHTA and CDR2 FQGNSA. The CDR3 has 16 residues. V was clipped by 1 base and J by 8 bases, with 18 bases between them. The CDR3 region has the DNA TGTGCCAGCAGCTTAGACTTCTCCAGGGGTGGAGACATTCAGTACTTC. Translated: CASSLDFSRGGDIQYF.

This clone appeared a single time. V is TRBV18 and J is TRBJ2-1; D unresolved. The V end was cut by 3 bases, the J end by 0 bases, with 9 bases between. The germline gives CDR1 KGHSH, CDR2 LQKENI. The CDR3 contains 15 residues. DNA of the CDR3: TGTGCCAGCTCACCCCCGGACCCCTCCTACAATGAGCAGTTCTTC. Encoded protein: CASSPPDPSYNEQFF.

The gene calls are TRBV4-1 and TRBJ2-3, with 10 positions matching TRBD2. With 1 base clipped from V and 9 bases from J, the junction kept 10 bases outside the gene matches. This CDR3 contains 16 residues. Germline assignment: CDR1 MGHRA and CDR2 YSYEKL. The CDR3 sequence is CASSQGSASGRQTQYF. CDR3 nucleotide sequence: TGCGCCAGCAGCCAAGGATCGGCTAGCGGGAGACAGACGCAGTATTTT.

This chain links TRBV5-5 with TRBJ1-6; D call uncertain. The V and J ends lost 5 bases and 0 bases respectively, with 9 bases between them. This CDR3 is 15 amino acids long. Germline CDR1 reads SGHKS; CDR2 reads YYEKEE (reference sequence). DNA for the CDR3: TGTGCCAGCAGGATACAGAGCTCCTATAATTCACCCCTCCACTTT. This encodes CASRIQSSYNSPLHF.

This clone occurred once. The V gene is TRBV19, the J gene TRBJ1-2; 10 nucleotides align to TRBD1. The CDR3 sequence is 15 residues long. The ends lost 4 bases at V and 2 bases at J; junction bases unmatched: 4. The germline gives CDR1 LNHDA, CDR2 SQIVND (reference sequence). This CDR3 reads CASSKMGQGNYGYTF. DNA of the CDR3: TGTGCCAGTAGTAAGATGGGACAGGGGAACTATGGCTACACCTTC.

The CDR3 DNA reads TGTGCCAGTAGTCGCCCATTGGCCACTAATGAAAAACTGTTTTTT. It encodes CASSRPLATNEKLFF. The chain uses TRBV19 and TRBJ1-4; D gene ambiguous. V was trimmed by 5 bases and J by 2 bases, leaving 12 bases between them. Germline CDR1 LNHDA, CDR2 SQIVND (reference sequence). The CDR3 is 15 amino acids.

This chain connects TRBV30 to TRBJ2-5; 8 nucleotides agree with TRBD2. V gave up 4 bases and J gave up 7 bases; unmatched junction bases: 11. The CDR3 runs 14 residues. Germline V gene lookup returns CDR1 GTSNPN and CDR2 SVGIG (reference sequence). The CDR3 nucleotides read TGTGCCTGGACGGCCCGGGCCCGGGGGGGGACCCAGTACTTC. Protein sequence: CAWTARARGGTQYF.

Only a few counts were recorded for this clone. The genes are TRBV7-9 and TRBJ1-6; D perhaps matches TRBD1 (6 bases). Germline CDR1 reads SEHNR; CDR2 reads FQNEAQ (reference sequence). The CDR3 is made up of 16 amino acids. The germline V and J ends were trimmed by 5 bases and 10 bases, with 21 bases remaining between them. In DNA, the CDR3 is TGTGCCAGCAGCCACGCCGCTGACAGGTTTGGATCACCCCTCCACTTT. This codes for CASSHAADRFGSPLHF. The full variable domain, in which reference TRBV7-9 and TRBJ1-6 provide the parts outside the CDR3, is DTGVSQNPRHKITKRGQNVTFRCDPISEHNRLYWYRQTLGQGPEFLTYFQNEAQLEKSRLLSDRFSAERPKGSFSTLEIQRTEQGDSAMYLCASSHAADRFGSPLHFGNGTRLTVT.

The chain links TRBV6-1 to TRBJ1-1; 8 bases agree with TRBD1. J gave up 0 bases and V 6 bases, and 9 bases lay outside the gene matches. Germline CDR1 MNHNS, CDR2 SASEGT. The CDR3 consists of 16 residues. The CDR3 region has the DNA TGTGCCAGCAGGGAATACACAGGGGGATTGAACACTGAAGCTTTCTTT. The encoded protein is CASREYTGGLNTEAFF.

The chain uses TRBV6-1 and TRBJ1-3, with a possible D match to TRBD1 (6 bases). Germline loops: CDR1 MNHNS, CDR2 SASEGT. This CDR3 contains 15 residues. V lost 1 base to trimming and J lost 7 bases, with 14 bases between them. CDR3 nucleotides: TGTGCCAGCAGTGAAGGGGACACCCAGGGGAACACCATATATTTT. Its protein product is CASSEGDTQGNTIYF.

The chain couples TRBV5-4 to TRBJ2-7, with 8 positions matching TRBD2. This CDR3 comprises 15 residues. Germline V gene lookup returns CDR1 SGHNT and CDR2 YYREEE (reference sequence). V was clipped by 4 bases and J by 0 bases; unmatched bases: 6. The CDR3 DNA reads TGTGCCAGCAGCCCAGCGGGGGTCGTCTCCTACGAGCAGTACTTC. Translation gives CASSPAGVVSYEQYF. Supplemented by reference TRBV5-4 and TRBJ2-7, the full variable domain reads ETGVTQSPTHLIKTRGQQVTLRCSSQSGHNTVSWYQQALGQGPQFIFQYYREEENGRGNFPPRFSGLQFPNYSSELNVNALELDDSALYLCASSPAGVVSYEQYFGPGTRLTVT.

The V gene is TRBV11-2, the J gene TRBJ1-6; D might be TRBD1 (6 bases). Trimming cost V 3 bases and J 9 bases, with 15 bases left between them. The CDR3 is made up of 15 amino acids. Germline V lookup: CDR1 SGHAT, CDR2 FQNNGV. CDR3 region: CASSFPGQIGSPLHF. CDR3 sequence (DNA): TGTGCCAGCAGCTTCCCTGGACAGATTGGTTCACCCCTCCACTTT.